One sample yielded the 28 T cell receptor beta chains listed below, sequenced in a study of T cell responses to AZD1222 COVID-19 vaccine (dated by TCRdb to the early 2020s). The time point label, read with the paper, signifies: about 28 days (+/-7) after the second vaccine dose. The protocol used for the library was the immunoSEQ multiplex PCR assay. This immuneACCESS table, as held by TCRdb, lists in-frame sequences with V and J called but not all clones. Of the missing ones, under half trace to an unresolved V gene in checked studies; the others have no known cause. This sample has approximately 50,000 clones in its table, and roughly 80% of those were observed once. The ten largest clones represent approximately 5.2% of the sample. Sample: peripheral blood, taken 28 days after the second AZD1222 dose. The source of these receptors is an adult who received the AZD1222 COVID-19 vaccine.

The CDR3 coding sequence is TGTGCCAGCCAGCGGCCGGGACAGGTCTATGGCTACACCTTC. Translated, it gives CASQRPGQVYGYTF. The chain carries TRBV7-2 and TRBJ1-2; 8 bases are a match to TRBD1. Looked up from germline, CDR1 is SGHTA and CDR2 is FQGNSA. Trimming removed 8 bases from V and 4 bases from J; junction bases left unmatched: 9. The CDR3 spans 14 residues.

The V call is TRBV19, the J call TRBJ1-5; no reliable D call. The CDR3 loop spans 15 amino acids. V lost 8 bases and J lost 2, with 16 bases in between. The germline CDR1 and CDR2 sequences are LNHDA and SQIVND (reference sequence). In DNA form, the CDR3 reads TGTGCCAGTGCAGGCGGGGAGGCAGGCAATCAGCCCCAGCATTTT. It is translated as CASAGGEAGNQPQHF.

This clone was seen once. The genes are TRBV7-8 and TRBJ2-7; 7 nucleotides line up with TRBD2. The germline V gene has CDR1 SGHVS and CDR2 FQNEAQ. The CDR3 consists of 15 residues. V lost 5 bases to trimming and J lost 2 bases; unmatched junction nucleotides: 9. CDR3 DNA sequence: TGTGCCAGCAGCCCCTTAAGCGGGGAAGCCTACGAGCAGTACTTC. This codes for CASSPLSGEAYEQYF.

The J gene is TRBJ1-6, the V gene TRBV7-2; 7 bases align to TRBD1. The CDR3 covers 15 residues. CDR1 and CDR2 from the germline V gene are SGHTA and FQGNSA. With V trimmed by 3 bases and J by 7 bases, 6 bases remained unmatched. This CDR3 reads CASSFTGTENSPLHF. The CDR3 region has the DNA TGTGCCAGCAGCTTTACCGGGACAGAGAATTCACCCCTCCACTTT.

This clone appeared a single time. V is TRBV21-1 and J is TRBJ2-7; the table's TRBD2 call for D was not verified on the DNA. TRBV21-1 is recorded as a pseudogene. The CDR3 totals 17 residues. CDR3: CASSRKARTFLSYEQYV. The CDR3 DNA is TGTGCCAGCAGCCGCAAGGCCAGGACTTTCCTCTCCTACGAGCAGTACGTC.

The V gene is TRBV4-2, the J gene TRBJ2-1, with 9 nucleotides matching TRBD2. Trimming took 1 base from V and 6 from J; bases not matched to a gene: 7. Germline CDR1 LGHNA, CDR2 YNFKEQ. The CDR3 length is 16 residues. The CDR3 protein is CASSQVGLAGSNEQFF. CDR3 sequence (DNA): TGTGCCAGCAGCCAAGTCGGGCTAGCGGGGAGCAATGAGCAGTTCTTC.

The chain carries TRBV7-9 and TRBJ1-3, with unresolved D. The CDR3 sequence is 18 residues long. The ends were cut back, 4 bases at V and 0 bases at J, with 19 bases in the middle. Germline CDR1 is SEHNR and CDR2 is FQNEAQ (reference sequence). The CDR3 sequence: CASSSIRRGPSSGNTIYF. In DNA, the CDR3 is TGTGCCAGCAGCTCAATCAGGCGCGGCCCCTCCTCTGGAAACACCATATATTTT.

This clone came up a few times. The chain employs TRBV19 and TRBJ1-1; D gene unclear. The CDR3 runs 13 residues. The V and J ends lost 0 bases and 11 bases respectively, with 13 bases between them. In germline, CDR1 is LNHDA, CDR2 SQIVND (reference sequence). The CDR3 coding sequence is TGTGCCAGTAGTATAGATACGAGGAATTCTGCTTTCTTT. Translating gives CASSIDTRNSAFF. Drawing the rest from reference TRBV19 and TRBJ1-1, the complete variable domain is DGGITQSPKYLFRKEGQNVTLSCEQNLNHDAMYWYRQDPGQGLRLIYYSQIVNDFQKGDIAEGYSVSREKKESFPLTVTSAQKNPTAFYLCASSIDTRNSAFFGQGTRLTVV.

The rearrangement uses TRBV3-1 (or the pseudogene TRBV3-2) and TRBJ1-2; tentative D call: TRBD1 (6 bases). The length of the CDR3 is 13 residues. CDR1 and CDR2 from the germline V gene are LGHDT and YNNKEL (reference sequence). Trimming left V 4 bases short and J 5 bases short, with 11 bases between. CDR3 sequence: CASSLGDTYGYTF. The CDR3 nucleotides read TGTGCCAGCAGCCTTGGGGACACTTATGGCTACACCTTC.

This CDR3 is CASSMSGLYYEQYF. The CDR3 region has the DNA TGTGCCAGTAGTATGTCGGGGTTGTACTACGAGCAGTACTTC. The V gene is TRBV19, the J gene TRBJ2-7; TRBD2 might be the D (5 bases). The CDR3 spans 14 residues. Germline-derived CDR1 and CDR2 are LNHDA and SQIVND (reference sequence). Between the trimmed V and J ends, which lost 3 bases and 3 bases, there was a span of 12 bases. Together with reference TRBV19 and TRBJ2-7, the CDR3 gives the full variable domain: DGGITQSPKYLFRKEGQNVTLSCEQNLNHDAMYWYRQDPGQGLRLIYYSQIVNDFQKGDIAEGYSVSREKKESFPLTVTSAQKNPTAFYLCASSMSGLYYEQYFGPGTRLTVT.

The chain is built from TRBV7-6 and TRBJ1-3; 7 bases match TRBD1. The CDR3 loop spans 18 amino acids. Trimming at V came to 5 bases and at J to 0 bases, leaving 13 bases not matched to a gene. In germline, CDR1 is SGHVS, CDR2 FNYEAQ. Written as DNA, the CDR3 is TGTGCCAGCAGCCCCAGTGGGGGACAGATTCTCTCTGGAAACACCATATATTTT. This translates into CASSPSGGQILSGNTIYF. The full variable domain, its missing parts supplied by reference TRBV7-6 and TRBJ1-3, is GAGVSQSPRYKVTKRGQDVALRCDPISGHVSLYWYRQALGQGPEFLTYFNYEAQQDKSGLPNDRFSAERPEGSISTLTIQRTEQRDSAMYRCASSPSGGQILSGNTIYFGEGSWLTVV.

The gene calls are TRBV2 and TRBJ2-2; D perhaps matches TRBD2 (5 bases). Deletions cut 7 bases from V and 7 bases from J, with 10 bases between. Germline V gene lookup returns CDR1 SNHLY and CDR2 FYNNEI. The CDR3 has 12 residues. CDR3 sequence (DNA): TGTGCCAGCACACTAGGAGGCGGGGAGCTGTTTTTT. This gives the protein CASTLGGGELFF.

This clone was recorded only once. The rearrangement links TRBV18 to TRBJ1-6; D not resolved. Trimming cost V 3 bases and J 14 bases, with 14 bases left between them. Per germline, CDR1 KGHSH and CDR2 LQKENI. The CDR3 loop spans 13 amino acids. CDR3 coding DNA: TGTGCCAGCTCACCCCCGGGCTTCATCACCCTCCACTTT. It codes for CASSPPGFITLHF.

The gene calls are TRBV20-1 and TRBJ2-7; D is ambiguous. The CDR3 length is 11 residues. Germline lookup yields CDR1 DFQATT and CDR2 SNEGSKA (reference sequence). The V gene lost 6 bases and the J gene lost 5 bases, with 11 bases spanning the gap. CDR3 loop: CSAAQTNEQYV. In DNA, the CDR3 is TGCAGTGCCGCGCAAACCAACGAGCAGTACGTC.

This clone was found once. The V and J genes are TRBV11-2 and TRBJ2-7; D is unclear. The V and J ends lost 4 bases and 3 bases respectively, with 4 bases between them. The CDR3 length is 11 residues. Germline V gives CDR1 SGHAT, CDR2 FQNNGV. The CDR3 DNA follows: TGTGCCAGCAGCTCATTCTACGAGCAGTACTTC. Translation: CASSSFYEQYF.

This clone appeared a single time. The chain joins TRBV6-5 to TRBJ1-1, with a possible D match to TRBD1 (6 bases). The CDR3 consists of 13 residues. The germline V gene has CDR1 MNHEY and CDR2 SVGAGI. Trimming removed 7 bases from V and 2 bases from J, with 11 bases in between. As DNA, the CDR3 is TGTGCCAGCATGAGGACAGCAAACACTGAAGCTTTCTTT. Translated, it gives CASMRTANTEAFF.

The genes are TRBV24-1 and TRBJ2-7; 10 positions match TRBD2. The length of the CDR3 is 15 residues. CDR1 KGHDR and CDR2 SFDVKD come from the germline V gene. Trimming at V came to 3 bases and at J to 2 bases, leaving 3 bases not matched to a gene. The CDR3: CATSDRTSGTYEQYF. CDR3 in DNA: TGTGCCACCAGTGATAGGACTAGCGGAACCTACGAGCAGTACTTC.

This rearrangement joins TRBV20-1 to TRBJ2-7; 15 nucleotides align to TRBD2. Germline V lookup: CDR1 DFQATT, CDR2 SNEGSKA (reference sequence). This CDR3 contains 16 residues. V trimming: 3 bases; J trimming: 6 bases; junction bases outside the gene matches: 9. CDR3 coding DNA: TGCAGTGCTAGTGCTGGGACTAGCGGGAGGAATGTCGAGCAGTACTTC. As protein: CSASAGTSGRNVEQYF.

The chain carries TRBV19 and TRBJ1-1; TRBD1 might be the D (6 bases). CDR1 and CDR2 (germline): LNHDA, SQIVND (reference sequence). V lost 5 bases and J 11 bases, leaving 21 bases between the germline ends. CDR3 length: 14 residues. CDR3: CASSSPRDRPRAFF. CDR3 DNA sequence: TGTGCCAGTAGTTCCCCCCGAGACAGGCCAAGGGCTTTCTTT.

This clone was observed once. The chain links TRBV7-2 to TRBJ2-2, with TRBD2 identical over 11 bases. The CDR3 covers 15 residues. Germline lookup yields CDR1 SGHTA and CDR2 FQGNSA. V lost 4 bases, J lost 5 bases, and 3 bases stayed unmatched. The CDR3 spells CASSSRLAGTGELFF. The DNA for the CDR3 is TGTGCCAGCAGCTCCAGACTAGCGGGAACCGGGGAGCTGTTTTTT.

This chain connects TRBV29-1 to TRBJ2-6; possibly TRBD1 for D (7 bases). The CDR3 loop spans 15 amino acids. V dropped 5 bases and J dropped 0 bases, with 11 bases sitting between them. CDR1 is SQVTM, CDR2 ANQGSEA, per germline. The chain's CDR3 is CSVRGDSSGANVLTF. CDR3 in DNA: TGCAGCGTTCGCGGGGACAGCTCTGGGGCCAACGTCCTGACTTTC.

The chain links TRBV5-1 to TRBJ2-3; no definite D call. The ends were cut back, 4 bases at V and 0 bases at J, with 18 bases in the middle. The germline V gene encodes CDR1 SGHRS and CDR2 YFSETQ. The CDR3 is 17 residues long. The CDR3 DNA is TGCGCCAGCAGCCCCGGCGTACTTCGTGCCAGCACAGATACGCAGTATTTT. Encoded protein: CASSPGVLRASTDTQYF.

The chain couples TRBV5-1 to TRBJ1-2, with TRBD1 matching 7 bases. The length of the CDR3 is 13 residues. V gave up 1 base and J gave up 8 bases; unmatched junction bases: 5. Germline V gives CDR1 SGHRS, CDR2 YFSETQ. CDR3 region: CASSLTGVSGYTF. Here the CDR3 DNA reads TGCGCCAGCAGCTTGACAGGGGTCTCGGGCTACACCTTC.

The chain recombines TRBV5-8 with TRBJ2-5, with unresolved D. Germline assignment: CDR1 SGHTS and CDR2 YDEGEE. Trimming shortened V by 0 bases and J by 1 base, and 7 bases separated the two germline ends. This CDR3 spans 14 amino acids. Written as DNA, the CDR3 is TGTGCCAGCAGCTTGGGCCCGACCCAAGAGACCCAGTACTTC. It codes for CASSLGPTQETQYF.

The chain joins TRBV5-1 to TRBJ1-4; D is perhaps TRBD1 (6 bases). V was trimmed by 0 bases and J by 7 bases, leaving 16 bases between them. The CDR3 has 16 residues. CDR1 and CDR2 (germline): SGHRS, YFSETQ. In nucleotides, the CDR3 is TGCGCCAGCAGCTTGGCGGGGACAAGGTCCCTTGAAAAACTGTTTTTT. Translation: CASSLAGTRSLEKLFF. Variable domain in full (rest from reference TRBV5-1 and TRBJ1-4): KAGVTQTPRYLIKTRGQQVTLSCSPISGHRSVSWYQQTPGQGLQFLFEYFSETQRNKGNFPGRFSGRQFSNSRSEMNVSTLELGDSALYLCASSLAGTRSLEKLFFGSGTQLSVL.

This chain links TRBV29-1 with TRBJ1-3; D is undetermined. CDR3 length: 13 amino acids. Trimming took off 7 bases at V and 1 base at J, with 11 bases between the two ends. From germline, CDR1 is SQVTM and CDR2 ANQGSEA. This CDR3 reads CSAKLLSGNTIYF. The CDR3 DNA is TGCAGCGCCAAGCTGCTGTCTGGAAACACCATATATTTT.

The V call is TRBV2, the J call TRBJ2-7; either TRBD1 or TRBD2 may supply D (6 bases each). The V end was cut by 6 bases, the J end by 2 bases, with 11 bases between. The CDR3 is 13 amino acids. The V gene's germline CDR1 is SNHLY and CDR2 FYNNEI. The CDR3 DNA sequence: TGTGCCAGCAGGGGGGGCGGTACCTACGAGCAGTACTTC. The encoded protein is CASRGGGTYEQYF.

This sequence joins TRBV10-1 and TRBJ2-7; D may be TRBD1 (6 bases). The germline CDR1 and CDR2 sequences are WNHNN and SYGVQD (reference sequence). Trimming shortened V by 2 bases and J by 9 bases, and 14 bases separated the two germline ends. This CDR3 contains 13 residues. The CDR3 sequence: CASSEGRQGGQYF. CDR3 sequence (DNA): TGCGCCAGCAGTGAGGGACGGCAAGGGGGGCAGTACTTC.